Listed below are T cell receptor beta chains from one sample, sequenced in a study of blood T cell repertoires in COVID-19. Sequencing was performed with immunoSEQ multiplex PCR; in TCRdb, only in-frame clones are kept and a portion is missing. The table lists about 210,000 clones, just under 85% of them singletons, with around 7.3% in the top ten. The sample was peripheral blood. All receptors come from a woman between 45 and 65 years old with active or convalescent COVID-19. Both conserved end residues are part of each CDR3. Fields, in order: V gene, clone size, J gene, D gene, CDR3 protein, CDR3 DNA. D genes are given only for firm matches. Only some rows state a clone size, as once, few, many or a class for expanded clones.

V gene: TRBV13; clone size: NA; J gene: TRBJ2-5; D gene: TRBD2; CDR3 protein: CATGGLAGGETQYF; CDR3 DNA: TGTGCCACCGGGGGACTAGCGGGGGGAGAGACCCAGTACTTC
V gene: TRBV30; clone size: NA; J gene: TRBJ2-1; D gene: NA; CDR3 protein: CAWPTPFLANEQFF; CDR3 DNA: TGTGCCTGGCCGACTCCCTTCCTTGCTAATGAGCAGTTCTTC
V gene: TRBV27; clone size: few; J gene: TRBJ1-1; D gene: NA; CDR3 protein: CASSPPAGKGAFF; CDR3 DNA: TGTGCCAGCAGTCCACCCGCGGGGAAGGGGGCTTTCTTT
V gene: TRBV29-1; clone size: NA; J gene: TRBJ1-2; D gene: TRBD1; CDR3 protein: CSVDSTGGTNYGYTF; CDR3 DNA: TGCAGCGTTGATAGCACAGGGGGGACTAACTATGGCTACACCTTC
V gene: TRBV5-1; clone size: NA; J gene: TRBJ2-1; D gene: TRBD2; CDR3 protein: CASSLSGTTYNEQFF; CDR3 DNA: TGCGCCAGCAGCTTGAGCGGGACTACCTACAATGAGCAGTTCTTC
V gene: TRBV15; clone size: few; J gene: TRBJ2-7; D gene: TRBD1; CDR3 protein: CATSRVSGQIYEQYF; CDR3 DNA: TGTGCCACCAGCAGAGTTTCGGGACAGATCTACGAGCAGTACTTC
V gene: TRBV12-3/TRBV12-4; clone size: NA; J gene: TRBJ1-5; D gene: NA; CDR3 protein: CASRQGQGTQHF; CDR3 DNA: TGTGCCAGCAGGCAGGGTCAAGGAACCCAGCATTTT
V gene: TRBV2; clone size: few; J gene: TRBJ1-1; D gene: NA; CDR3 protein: CASGRAGIDTEAFF; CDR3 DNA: TGTGCCAGCGGGAGGGCAGGAATCGACACTGAAGCTTTCTTT
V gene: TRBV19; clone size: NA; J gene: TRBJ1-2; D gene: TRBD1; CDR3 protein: CASSIVQGQDYGYTF; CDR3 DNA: TGTGCCAGTAGTATAGTACAGGGGCAGGACTATGGCTACACCTTC
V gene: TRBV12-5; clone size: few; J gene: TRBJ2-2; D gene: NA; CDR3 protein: CASGFEGGELFF; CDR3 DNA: TGTGCTAGTGGTTTTGAGGGTGGGGAGCTGTTTTTT
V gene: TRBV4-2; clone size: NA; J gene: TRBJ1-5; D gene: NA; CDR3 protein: CASSREGESQPQHF; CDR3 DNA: TGTGCCAGCAGCCGTGAGGGGGAGAGTCAGCCCCAGCATTTT
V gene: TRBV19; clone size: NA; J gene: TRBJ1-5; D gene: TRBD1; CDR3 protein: CASRPQGAGQPQHF; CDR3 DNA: TGTGCCAGTAGGCCACAGGGGGCAGGTCAGCCCCAGCATTTT
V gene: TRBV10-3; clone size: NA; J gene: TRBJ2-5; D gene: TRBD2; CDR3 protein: CAISEALAGIQETQYF; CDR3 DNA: TGTGCCATCAGTGAGGCGCTAGCGGGGATCCAAGAGACCCAGTACTTC
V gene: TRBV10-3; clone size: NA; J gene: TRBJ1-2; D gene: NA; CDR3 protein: CAISESHGTVGGYTF; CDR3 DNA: TGTGCCATCAGTGAGTCTCACGGAACAGTAGGTGGCTACACCTTC
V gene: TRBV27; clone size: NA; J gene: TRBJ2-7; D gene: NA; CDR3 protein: CASRGVVTGSHEQYF; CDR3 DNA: TGTGCCAGCAGGGGAGTCGTGACAGGAAGCCACGAGCAGTACTTC
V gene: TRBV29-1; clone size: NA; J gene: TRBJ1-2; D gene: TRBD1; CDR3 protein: CSVERGTDGYGYTF; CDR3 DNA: TGCAGCGTTGAGAGGGGGACAGACGGCTATGGCTACACCTTC
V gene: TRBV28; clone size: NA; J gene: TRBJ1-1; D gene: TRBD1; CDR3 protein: CASSLLTGPVDTEAFF; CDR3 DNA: TGTGCCAGCAGTCTCCTGACAGGGCCGGTGGACACTGAAGCTTTCTTT
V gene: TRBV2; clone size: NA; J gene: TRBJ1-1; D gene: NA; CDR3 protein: CASRRGLNTEAFF; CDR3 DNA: TGTGCCAGCAGGCGGGGGTTGAACACTGAAGCTTTCTTT
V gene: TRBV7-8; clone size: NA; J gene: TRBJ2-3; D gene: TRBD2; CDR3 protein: CASSLVTSGGLSTDTQYF; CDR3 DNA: TGTGCCAGCAGCTTAGTGACTAGCGGGGGACTTAGCACAGATACGCAGTATTTT
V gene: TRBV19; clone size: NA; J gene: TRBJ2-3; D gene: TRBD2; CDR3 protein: CASSEPSGSTDTQYF; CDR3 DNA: TGTGCCAGTAGTGAACCTAGCGGAAGCACAGATACGCAGTATTTT
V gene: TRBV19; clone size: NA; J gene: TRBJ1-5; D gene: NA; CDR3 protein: CASHKRSNSNQPQHF; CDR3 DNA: TGTGCCAGTCACAAGAGGTCTAATAGCAATCAGCCCCAGCATTTT
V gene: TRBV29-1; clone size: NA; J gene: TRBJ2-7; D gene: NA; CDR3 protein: CSVGYRSSYEQYF; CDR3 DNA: TGCAGCGTTGGCTACAGGAGCTCCTACGAGCAGTACTTC
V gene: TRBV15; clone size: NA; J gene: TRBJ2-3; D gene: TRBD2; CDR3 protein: CATSRGERGGDTQYF; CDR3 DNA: TGTGCCACCAGCAGAGGCGAGCGGGGAGGTGATACGCAGTATTTT
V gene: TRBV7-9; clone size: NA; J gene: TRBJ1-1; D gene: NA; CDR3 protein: CASSWEGLNTEAFF; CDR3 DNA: TGTGCCAGCAGCTGGGAGGGGCTGAACACTGAAGCTTTCTTT
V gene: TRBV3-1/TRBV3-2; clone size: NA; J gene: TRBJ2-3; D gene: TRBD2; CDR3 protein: CASSQEGGGWGTDTQYF; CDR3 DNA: TGTGCCAGCAGCCAAGAGGGCGGGGGGTGGGGGACAGATACGCAGTATTTT
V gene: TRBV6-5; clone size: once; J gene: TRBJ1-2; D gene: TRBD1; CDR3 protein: CASSSRDRYGYTF; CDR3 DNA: TGTGCCAGCTCGTCCCGGGACAGGTATGGCTACACCTTC
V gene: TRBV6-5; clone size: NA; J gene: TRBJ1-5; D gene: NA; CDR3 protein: CASNGQLRGPQHF; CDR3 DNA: TGTGCCAGCAACGGACAGCTGAGAGGGCCCCAGCATTTT
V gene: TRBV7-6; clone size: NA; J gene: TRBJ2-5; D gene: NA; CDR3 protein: CASSFTGYQETQYF; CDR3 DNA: TGTGCCAGCAGCTTTACCGGGTACCAAGAGACCCAGTACTTC
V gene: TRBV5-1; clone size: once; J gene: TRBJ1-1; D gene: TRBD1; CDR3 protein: CASSQTGPVEDTEAFF; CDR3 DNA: TGCGCCAGCAGCCAGACAGGGCCGGTGGAGGACACTGAAGCTTTCTTT
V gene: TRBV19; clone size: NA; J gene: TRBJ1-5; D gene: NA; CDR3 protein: CASSDRREQPQHF; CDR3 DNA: TGTGCCAGCAGTGACAGGCGCGAACAGCCCCAGCATTTT
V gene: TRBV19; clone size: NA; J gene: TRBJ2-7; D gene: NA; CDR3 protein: CASRDLGERRSSYEQYF; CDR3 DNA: TGTGCCAGTAGGGATTTGGGTGAGAGAAGGAGCTCCTACGAGCAGTACTTC
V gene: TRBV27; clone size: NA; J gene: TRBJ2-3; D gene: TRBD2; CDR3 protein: CASRASGISTDTQYF; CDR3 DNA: TGTGCCAGCAGGGCTAGCGGGATTAGCACAGATACGCAGTATTTT
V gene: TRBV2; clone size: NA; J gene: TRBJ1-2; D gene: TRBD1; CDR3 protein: CASLGRQGVLAYTF; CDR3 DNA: TGTGCCAGCCTTGGGCGACAGGGGGTGTTGGCCTACACCTTC
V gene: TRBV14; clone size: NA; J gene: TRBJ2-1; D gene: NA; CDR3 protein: CASSLLSGGTYNEQFF; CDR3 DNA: TGTGCCAGCAGTCTTCTTAGTGGGGGGACCTACAATGAGCAGTTCTTC
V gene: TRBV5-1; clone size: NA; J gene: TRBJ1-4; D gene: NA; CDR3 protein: CASSNRPPGATNEKLFF; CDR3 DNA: TGCGCCAGCAGCAACCGACCGCCAGGGGCAACTAATGAAAAACTGTTTTTT